Given below is one T cell receptor beta chain in context. Some clones are missing from TCRdb's copy, which holds only in-frame ones; the method was immunoSEQ multiplex PCR. This table holds under 90,000 clones, about 97% found once. The data are from a study of technical replicates of blood from a handful of donors. The CDR3 contains 15 residues. V dropped 4 bases and J dropped 0; count of bases not matched to a gene: 6. From germline, CDR1 is MGHRA and CDR2 YSYEKL. This TCR was sampled from a human donor in good health. The sample was T cells isolated from PBMCs. The chain couples TRBV4-1 to TRBJ2-7, with 7 bases fitting TRBD1. DNA of the CDR3: TGCGCCAGCAGCCTTAAGGACAGGAGCTCCTACGAGCAGTACTTC. This sequence encodes CASSLKDRSSYEQYF.